This T cell receptor (beta chain) was recorded in a study of cytomegalovirus exposure and HLA in healthy donors. For the study at large: From about 170 million T cells, an earlier analysis saw approximately 110 million unique TCR beta sequences.

Study results and limitations: Among TCR sequences, most were rare, though some public TCRs appeared in many donors. The authors assumed roughly uniform sequencing depth across donors for presence/absence analyses. TCR beta sequences reportedly predicted most subjects' HLA-A and HLA-B alleles accurately.

As to this clone: Its specificity is not known.

Primers for the PCR totalled 60 Vbeta and 13 Jbeta. The assay was immunoSEQ multiplex PCR, and TCRdb's table has in-frame clones only and misses some. This table holds approximately 140,000 clones, less than 85% found once. V shed 7 bases, J shed 4 bases, and the junction held 14 bases outside the gene matches. From germline, CDR1 is GTSNPN and CDR2 SVGIG (reference sequence). CDR3 length: 15 amino acids. The TCR originated in a man in his forties in good health and CMV-seropositive. Sequencing used PBMCs. The gene calls are TRBV30 and TRBJ2-3; 7 nucleotides agree with TRBD1. CDR3 sequence (DNA): TGTGCCTCGGGAACTAGAACAGGGGTGTCAGATACGCAGTATTTT. This encodes CASGTRTGVSDTQYF. Together with reference TRBV30 and TRBJ2-3, the CDR3 gives the full variable domain: SQTIHQWPATLVQPVGSPLSLECTVEGTSNPNLYWYRQAAGRGLQLLFYSVGIGQISSEVPQNLSASRPQDRQFILSSKKLLLSDSGFYLCASGTRTGVSDTQYFGPGTRLTVL.